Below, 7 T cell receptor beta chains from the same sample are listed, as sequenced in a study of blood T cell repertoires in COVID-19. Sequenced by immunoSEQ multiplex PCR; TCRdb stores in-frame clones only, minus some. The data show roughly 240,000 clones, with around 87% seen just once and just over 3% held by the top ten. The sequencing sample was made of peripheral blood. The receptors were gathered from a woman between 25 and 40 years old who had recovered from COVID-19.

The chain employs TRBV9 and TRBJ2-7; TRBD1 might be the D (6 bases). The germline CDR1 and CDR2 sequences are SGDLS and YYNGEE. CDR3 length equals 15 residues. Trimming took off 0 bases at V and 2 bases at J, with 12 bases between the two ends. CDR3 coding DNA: TGTGCCAGCAGCGTAGCTCAGGGGATGCCCTACGAGCAGTACTTC. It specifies CASSVAQGMPYEQYF.

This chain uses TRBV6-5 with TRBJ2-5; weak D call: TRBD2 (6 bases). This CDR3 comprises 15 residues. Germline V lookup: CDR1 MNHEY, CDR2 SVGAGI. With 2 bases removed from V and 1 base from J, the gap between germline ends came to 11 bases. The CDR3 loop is CASSYGGASQETQYF. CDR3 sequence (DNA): TGTGCCAGCAGTTACGGAGGGGCATCCCAAGAGACCCAGTACTTC.

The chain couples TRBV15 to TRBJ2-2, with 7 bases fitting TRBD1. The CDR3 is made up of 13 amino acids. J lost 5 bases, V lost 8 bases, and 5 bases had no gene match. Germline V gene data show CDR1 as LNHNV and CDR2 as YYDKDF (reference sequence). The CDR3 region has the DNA TGTGCCACCGCGAGACAGGGAACCGGGGAGCTGTTTTTT. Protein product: CATARQGTGELFF.

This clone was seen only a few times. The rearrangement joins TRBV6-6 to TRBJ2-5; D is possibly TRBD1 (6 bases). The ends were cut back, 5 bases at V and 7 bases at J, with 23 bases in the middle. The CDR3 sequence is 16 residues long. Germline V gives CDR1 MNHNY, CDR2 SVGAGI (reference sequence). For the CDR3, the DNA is TGTGCCAGCAGTCCAGACGGAACAGGGTTAAGGGGGACCCAGTACTTC. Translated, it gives CASSPDGTGLRGTQYF.

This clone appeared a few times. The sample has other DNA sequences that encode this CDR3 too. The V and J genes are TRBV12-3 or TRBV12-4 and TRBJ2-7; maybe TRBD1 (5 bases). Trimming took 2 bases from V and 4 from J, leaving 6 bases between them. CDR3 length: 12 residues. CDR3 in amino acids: CASSLSGYEQYF. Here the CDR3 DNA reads TGTGCCAGCAGTTTATCAGGGTACGAGCAGTACTTC.

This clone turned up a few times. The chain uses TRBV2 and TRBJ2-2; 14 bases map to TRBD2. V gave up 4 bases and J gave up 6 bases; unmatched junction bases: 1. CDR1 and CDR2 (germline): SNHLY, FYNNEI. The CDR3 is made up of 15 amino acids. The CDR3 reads CASSGTSGGPGELFF. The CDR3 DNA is TGTGCCAGCAGTGGGACTAGCGGGGGGCCCGGGGAGCTGTTTTTT.

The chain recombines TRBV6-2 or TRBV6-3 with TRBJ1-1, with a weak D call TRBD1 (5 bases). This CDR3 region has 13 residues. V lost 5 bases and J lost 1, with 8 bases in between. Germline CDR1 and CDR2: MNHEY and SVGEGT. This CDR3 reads CASSKTENTEAFF. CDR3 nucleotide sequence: TGTGCCAGCAGTAAGACAGAGAACACTGAAGCTTTCTTT.